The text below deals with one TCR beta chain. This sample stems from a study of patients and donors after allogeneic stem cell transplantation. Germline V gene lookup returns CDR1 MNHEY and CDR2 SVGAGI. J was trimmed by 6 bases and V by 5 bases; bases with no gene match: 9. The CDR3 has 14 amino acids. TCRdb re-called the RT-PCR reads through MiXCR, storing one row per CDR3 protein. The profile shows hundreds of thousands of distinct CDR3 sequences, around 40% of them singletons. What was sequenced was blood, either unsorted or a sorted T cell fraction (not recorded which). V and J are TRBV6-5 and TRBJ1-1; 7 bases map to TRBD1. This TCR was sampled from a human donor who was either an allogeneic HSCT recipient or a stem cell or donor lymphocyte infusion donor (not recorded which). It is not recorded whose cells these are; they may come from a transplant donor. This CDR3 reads CASSDRDPKAEAFF. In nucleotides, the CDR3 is TGTGCCAGCAGTGACAGGGACCCAAAAGCTGAAGCTTTCTTT.